This TCR beta chain was identified during a study of Ad26.COV2.S vaccination and SARS-CoV-2 variants. Whole-study context: As a participant in COV1001, the donor was in the Ad26.COV2.S trial arm. Ad26.COV2.S shots went into the muscle once or twice, 56 days apart.

With V trimmed by 6 bases and J by 7 bases, 6 bases remained unmatched. Germline CDR1 SGHAT, CDR2 FQDESV (reference sequence). The CDR3 runs to 13 residues. Sample treatment: some 19 received Ad26.COV2.S at low or high dose, single or two shots; 5 received placebo; per-sample allocation not given. Sampling happened 63 days after the first vaccine or placebo injection. Profiling relied on immunoSEQ multiplex PCR, and the TCRdb table lists in-frame clones only, not all of them. This sample carries fewer than 400,000 clones, about 86% of them seen once, and the ten largest clones take 1.5% to 2%. This TCR came from a person aged 18-60 years who received the Ad26.COV2.S COVID-19 vaccine or a placebo. The specimen was peripheral blood, collected in a trial of Ad26.COV2.S vaccine versus placebo. The V and J genes are TRBV11-1 and TRBJ2-4; 7 bases fit TRBD1. The DNA of the CDR3 is TGTGCCAGCAGTCCGACGACAGGGAACATTCAGTACTTC. Translating gives CASSPTTGNIQYF.